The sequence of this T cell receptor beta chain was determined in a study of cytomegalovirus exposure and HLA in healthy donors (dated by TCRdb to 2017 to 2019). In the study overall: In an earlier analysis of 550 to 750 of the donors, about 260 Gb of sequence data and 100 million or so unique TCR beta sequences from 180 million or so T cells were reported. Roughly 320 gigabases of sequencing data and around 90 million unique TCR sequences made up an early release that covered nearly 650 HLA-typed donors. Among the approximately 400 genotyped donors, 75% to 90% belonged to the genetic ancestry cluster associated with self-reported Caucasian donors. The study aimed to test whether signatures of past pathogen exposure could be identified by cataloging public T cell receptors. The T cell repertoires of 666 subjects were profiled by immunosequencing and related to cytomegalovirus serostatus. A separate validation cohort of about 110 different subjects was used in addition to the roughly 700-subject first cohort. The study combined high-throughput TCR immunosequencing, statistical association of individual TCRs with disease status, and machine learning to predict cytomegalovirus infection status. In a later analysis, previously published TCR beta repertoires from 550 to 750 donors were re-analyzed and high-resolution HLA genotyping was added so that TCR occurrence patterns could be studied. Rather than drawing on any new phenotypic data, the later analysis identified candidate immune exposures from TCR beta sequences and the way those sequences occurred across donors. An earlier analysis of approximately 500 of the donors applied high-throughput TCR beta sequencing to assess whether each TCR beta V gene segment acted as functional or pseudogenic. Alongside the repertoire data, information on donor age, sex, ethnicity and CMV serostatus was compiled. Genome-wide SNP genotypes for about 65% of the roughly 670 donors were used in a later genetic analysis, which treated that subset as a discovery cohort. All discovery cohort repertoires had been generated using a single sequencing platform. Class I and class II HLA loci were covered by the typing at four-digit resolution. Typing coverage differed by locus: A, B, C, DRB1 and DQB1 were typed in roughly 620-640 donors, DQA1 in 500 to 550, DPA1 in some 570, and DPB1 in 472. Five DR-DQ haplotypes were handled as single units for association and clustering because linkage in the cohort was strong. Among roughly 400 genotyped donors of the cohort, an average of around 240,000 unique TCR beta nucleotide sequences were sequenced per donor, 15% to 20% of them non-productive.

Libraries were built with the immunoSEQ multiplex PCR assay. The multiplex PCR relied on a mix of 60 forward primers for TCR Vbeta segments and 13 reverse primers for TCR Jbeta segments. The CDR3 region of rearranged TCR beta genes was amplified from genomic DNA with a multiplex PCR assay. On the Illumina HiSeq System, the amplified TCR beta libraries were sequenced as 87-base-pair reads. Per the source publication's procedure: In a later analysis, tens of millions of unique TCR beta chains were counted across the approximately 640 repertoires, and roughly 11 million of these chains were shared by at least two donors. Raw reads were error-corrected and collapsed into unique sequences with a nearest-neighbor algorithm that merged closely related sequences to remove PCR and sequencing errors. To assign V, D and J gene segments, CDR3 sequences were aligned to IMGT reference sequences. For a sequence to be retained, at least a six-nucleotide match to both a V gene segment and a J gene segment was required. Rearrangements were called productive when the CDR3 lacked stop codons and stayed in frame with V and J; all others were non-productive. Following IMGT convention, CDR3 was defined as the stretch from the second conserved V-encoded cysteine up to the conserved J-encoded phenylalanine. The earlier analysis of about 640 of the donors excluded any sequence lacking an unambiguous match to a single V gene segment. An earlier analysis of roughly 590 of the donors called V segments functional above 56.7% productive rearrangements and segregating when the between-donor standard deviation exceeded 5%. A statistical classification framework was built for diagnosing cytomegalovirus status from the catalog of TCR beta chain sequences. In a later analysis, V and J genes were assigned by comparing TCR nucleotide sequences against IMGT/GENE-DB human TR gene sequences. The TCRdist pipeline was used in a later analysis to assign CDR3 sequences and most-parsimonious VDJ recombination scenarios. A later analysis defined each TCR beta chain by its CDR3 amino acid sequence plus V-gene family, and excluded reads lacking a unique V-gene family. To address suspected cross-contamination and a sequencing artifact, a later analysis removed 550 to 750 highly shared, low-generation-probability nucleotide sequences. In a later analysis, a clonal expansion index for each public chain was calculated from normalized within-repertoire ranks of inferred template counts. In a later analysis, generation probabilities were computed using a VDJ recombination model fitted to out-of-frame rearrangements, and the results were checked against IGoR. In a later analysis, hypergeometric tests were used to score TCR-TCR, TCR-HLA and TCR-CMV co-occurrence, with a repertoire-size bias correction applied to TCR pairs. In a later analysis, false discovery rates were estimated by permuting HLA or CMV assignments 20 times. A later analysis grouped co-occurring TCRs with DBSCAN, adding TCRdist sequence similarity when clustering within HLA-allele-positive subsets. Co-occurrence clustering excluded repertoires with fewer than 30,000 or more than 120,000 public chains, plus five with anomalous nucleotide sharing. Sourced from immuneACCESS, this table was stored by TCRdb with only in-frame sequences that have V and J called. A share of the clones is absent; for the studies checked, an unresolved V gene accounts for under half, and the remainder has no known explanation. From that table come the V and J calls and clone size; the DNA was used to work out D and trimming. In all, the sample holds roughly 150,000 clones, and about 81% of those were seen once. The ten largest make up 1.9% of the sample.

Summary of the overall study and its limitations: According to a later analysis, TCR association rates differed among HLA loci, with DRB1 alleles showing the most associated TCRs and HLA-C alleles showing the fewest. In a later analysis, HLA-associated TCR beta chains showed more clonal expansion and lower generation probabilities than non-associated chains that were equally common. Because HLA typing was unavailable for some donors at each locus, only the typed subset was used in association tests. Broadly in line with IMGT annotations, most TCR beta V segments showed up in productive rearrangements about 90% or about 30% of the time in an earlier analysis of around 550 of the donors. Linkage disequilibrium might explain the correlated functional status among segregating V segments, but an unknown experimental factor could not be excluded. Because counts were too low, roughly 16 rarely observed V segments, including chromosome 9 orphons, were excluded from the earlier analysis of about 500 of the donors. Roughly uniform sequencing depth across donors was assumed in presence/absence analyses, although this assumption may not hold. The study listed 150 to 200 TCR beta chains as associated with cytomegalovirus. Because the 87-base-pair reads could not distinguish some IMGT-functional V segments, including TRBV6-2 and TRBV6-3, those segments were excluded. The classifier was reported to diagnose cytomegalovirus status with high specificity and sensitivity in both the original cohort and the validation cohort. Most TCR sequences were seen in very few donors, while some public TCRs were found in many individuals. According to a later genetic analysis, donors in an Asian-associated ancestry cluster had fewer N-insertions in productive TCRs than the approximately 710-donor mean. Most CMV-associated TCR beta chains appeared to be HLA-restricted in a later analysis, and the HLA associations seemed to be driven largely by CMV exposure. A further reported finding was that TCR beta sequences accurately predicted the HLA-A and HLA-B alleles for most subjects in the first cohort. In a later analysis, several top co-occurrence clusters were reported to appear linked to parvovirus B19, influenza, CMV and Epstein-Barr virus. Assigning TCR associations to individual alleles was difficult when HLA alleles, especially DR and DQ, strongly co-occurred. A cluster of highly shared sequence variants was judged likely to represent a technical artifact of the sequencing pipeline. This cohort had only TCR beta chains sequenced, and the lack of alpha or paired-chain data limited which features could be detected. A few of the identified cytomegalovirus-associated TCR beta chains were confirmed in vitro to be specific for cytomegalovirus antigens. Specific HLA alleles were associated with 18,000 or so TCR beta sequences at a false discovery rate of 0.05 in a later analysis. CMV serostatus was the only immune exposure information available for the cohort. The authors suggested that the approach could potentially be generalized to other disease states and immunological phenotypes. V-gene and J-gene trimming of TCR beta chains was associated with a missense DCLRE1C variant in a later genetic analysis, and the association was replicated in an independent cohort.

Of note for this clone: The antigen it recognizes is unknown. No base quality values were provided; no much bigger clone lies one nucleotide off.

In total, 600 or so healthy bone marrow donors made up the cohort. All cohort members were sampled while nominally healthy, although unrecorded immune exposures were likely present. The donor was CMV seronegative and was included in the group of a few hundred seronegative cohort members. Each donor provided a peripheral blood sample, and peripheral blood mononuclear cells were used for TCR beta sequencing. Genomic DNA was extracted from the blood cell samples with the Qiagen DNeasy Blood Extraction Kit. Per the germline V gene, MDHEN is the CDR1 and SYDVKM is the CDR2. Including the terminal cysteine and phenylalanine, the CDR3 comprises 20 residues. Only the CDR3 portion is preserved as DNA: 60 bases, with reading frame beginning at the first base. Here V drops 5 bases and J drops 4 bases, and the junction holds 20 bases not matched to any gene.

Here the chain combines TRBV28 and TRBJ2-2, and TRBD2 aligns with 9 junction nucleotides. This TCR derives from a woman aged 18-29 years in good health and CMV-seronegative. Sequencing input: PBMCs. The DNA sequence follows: TGTGCCAGCAGTCAAACAGGGGCTAGCGGGAAATACCGGGGCACCGGGGAGCTGTTTTTT. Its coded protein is CASSQTGASGKYRGTGELFF.